One sample yielded the 29 T cell receptor beta chains listed below, sequenced in a study of identical twins. One entry per CDR3 protein, called by TCRdb with MiXCR from the 5' RACE reads. The sample lists 430,000 or so distinct CDR3 sequences, more than 20% occurring once. These data were likewise used in another study, on T cells expressing NK-cell markers.

Sequences were obtained from CD4+ T cells sorted from blood. These TCRs come from a woman younger than 30 in good health.

This clonotype was detected many times. The J gene is TRBJ2-5, the V gene TRBV20-1; 8 nucleotides agree with TRBD2. CDR3 length: 19 amino acids. V gave up 2 bases and J gave up 5 bases; unmatched junction bases: 22. Germline CDR1 and CDR2: DFQATT and SNEGSKA (reference sequence). The DNA of the CDR3 is TGCAGTGCTAGATCCCCCCCCGGGAGCGCGGGGGGCATGGGGGAGACCCAGTACTTC. Encoded protein: CSARSPPGSAGGMGETQYF.

This clonotype has more than one count but fewer than ten. The gene calls are TRBV5-1 and TRBJ2-7, with D possibly TRBD2 on 5 matching bases. Trimming stripped 3 bases from V and 3 bases from J, with 13 bases between. Germline V CDR1 and CDR2: SGHRS, YFSETQ. The CDR3 is 14 amino acids. CDR3 region: CASSSEAGFYEQYF. The CDR3 nucleotides read TGCGCCAGCAGCTCCGAGGCGGGTTTCTACGAGCAGTACTTC.

The rearrangement uses TRBV5-1 and TRBJ2-2; 9 nucleotides agree with TRBD1. Germline CDR1 and CDR2: SGHRS and YFSETQ. The CDR3 contains 15 residues. V gave up 7 bases and J gave up 5 bases; unmatched junction bases: 9. CDR3 sequence: CASGIQGARTGELFF. CDR3 DNA: TGCGCCAGCGGAATACAGGGGGCCAGGACCGGGGAGCTGTTTTTT. Drawing the rest from reference TRBV5-1 and TRBJ2-2, the complete variable domain is KAGVTQTPRYLIKTRGQQVTLSCSPISGHRSVSWYQQTPGQGLQFLFEYFSETQRNKGNFPGRFSGRQFSNSRSEMNVSTLELGDSALYLCASGIQGARTGELFFGEGSRLTVL.

The chain couples TRBV12-3 or TRBV12-4 to TRBJ2-5, with 7 bases lining up with TRBD2. The CDR3 runs to 17 residues. V shed 6 bases, J shed 1 base, and the junction held 14 bases outside the gene matches. The CDR3 reads CASRWGSGTYLQETQYF. CDR3 DNA: TGTGCCAGCAGGTGGGGGAGCGGGACCTACCTCCAAGAGACCCAGTACTTC.

The rearrangement links TRBV6-5 to TRBJ2-2; 10 positions match TRBD1. V lost 0 bases, J lost 6 bases, and 7 bases stayed unmatched. Germline V lookup: CDR1 MNHEY, CDR2 SVGAGI. There are 17 residues in the CDR3. The CDR3 protein is CASSYSRDRGDPGELFF. As DNA, the CDR3 is TGTGCCAGCAGTTACTCCAGGGACAGGGGAGACCCCGGGGAGCTGTTTTTT.

This clonotype was recorded a few times. This rearrangement joins TRBV6-1 to TRBJ1-2; TRBD1 might be the D (5 bases). V gave up 8 bases and J gave up 1 base, with 14 bases separating them. The V gene's germline CDR1 is MNHNS and CDR2 SASEGT. The CDR3 is 14 residues long. DNA of the CDR3: TGTGCCAGCGGGGAAGGGGCACTTAACTATGGCTACACCTTC. The encoded protein is CASGEGALNYGYTF.

This clonotype was observed a few times. The chain employs TRBV20-1 and TRBJ2-2; 10 bases line up with TRBD2. The CDR3 spans 14 residues. V dropped 5 bases and J dropped 3; count of bases not matched to a gene: 3. Germline assignment: CDR1 DFQATT and CDR2 SNEGSKA (reference sequence). This chain's CDR3 is CSASGTSDTGELFF. CDR3 in DNA: TGCAGTGCTTCCGGGACTAGCGACACCGGGGAGCTGTTTTTT.

This clonotype was observed a handful of times. The rearrangement joins TRBV21-1 to TRBJ2-1; TRBD1 reflects the table's D call only, with no check against the DNA. TRBV21-1 is deemed a pseudogene. This CDR3 contains 15 residues. The CDR3 here is CASRHCPARYNEQFF. CDR3 bases: TGTGCCAGCAGGCACTGCCCGGCGAGGTACAATGAGCAGTTCTTC.

This clonotype appeared a few times. The chain employs TRBV20-1 and TRBJ2-3; 8 nucleotides agree with TRBD2. The germline V gene encodes CDR1 DFQATT and CDR2 SNEGSKA (reference sequence). CDR3 size: 12 residues. The junction had 3 bases not matched to a gene; V was cut back by 4 bases and J by 6 bases. The CDR3 bases are TGCAGTGCTACGACTAGCGTTGATACGCAGTATTTT. This codes for CSATTSVDTQYF.

This clonotype was recorded a few times. The chain links TRBV12-3 or TRBV12-4 to TRBJ2-7; TRBD2 matches 8 bases. This CDR3 has 14 residues. Trimming at V came to 6 bases and at J to 6 bases, leaving 10 bases not matched to a gene. The CDR3 here is CASSLRGGRSEQYF. CDR3 DNA sequence: TGTGCCAGCAGCCTACGGGGGGGCCGCAGCGAGCAGTACTTC.

V and J are TRBV3-1 and TRBJ1-6; maybe TRBD1 (5 bases). This CDR3 contains 15 residues. The V and J ends lost 3 bases and 7 bases respectively, with 13 bases between them. Germline V lookup: CDR1 LGHDT, CDR2 YNNKEL (reference sequence). The CDR3 spells CASSQGDGGNSPLHF. CDR3 sequence (DNA): TGTGCCAGCAGCCAGGGGGACGGCGGAAATTCACCCCTCCACTTT.

This chain joins TRBV6-2 or TRBV6-3 and TRBJ1-2; D is unresolved. This CDR3 is 12 amino acids long. Per germline, CDR1 MNHEY and CDR2 SVGEGT. The germline V and J ends were trimmed by 2 bases and 7 bases, with 8 bases remaining between them. Here the CDR3 DNA reads TGTGCCAGCAGTTACGCGGGAATTGGCTACACCTTC. Protein sequence: CASSYAGIGYTF.

This clonotype was detected only a few times. The chain carries TRBV6-1 and TRBJ2-6; 9 bases align to TRBD1. Germline V lookup: CDR1 MNHNS, CDR2 SASEGT. V lost 6 bases and J lost 0; bases outside the gene matches: 6. The CDR3 runs to 17 residues. The CDR3 region has the DNA TGTGCCAGCAGCAGAGGGACAGGGTCCTCTGGGGCCAACGTCCTGACTTTC. This codes for CASSRGTGSSGANVLTF.

This clonotype was seen repeatedly, ten times or more. This chain joins TRBV5-1 and TRBJ1-1; perhaps TRBD1 as D (5 bases). Trimming left V 2 bases short and J 4 bases short, with 9 bases between. This CDR3 is 13 amino acids long. Germline loops: CDR1 SGHRS, CDR2 YFSETQ. The CDR3: CASSFVGTTEAFF. The CDR3 coding sequence is TGCGCCAGCAGCTTTGTCGGGACCACTGAAGCTTTCTTT.

The J gene is TRBJ1-6, the V gene TRBV5-1; 7 bases are shared with TRBD1. The CDR3 sequence is 14 residues long. The V and J ends lost 0 bases and 10 bases, in that order; junction bases with no gene match: 4. The germline gives CDR1 SGHRS, CDR2 YFSETQ. The chain's CDR3 is CASSLDRGGSPLHF. The CDR3 bases are TGCGCCAGCAGCTTGGACAGGGGTGGCTCACCCCTCCACTTT.

The chain links TRBV5-1 to TRBJ2-7; 11 bases line up with TRBD1. Germline CDR1 is SGHRS and CDR2 is YFSETQ. The trim removed 4 bases at V and 6 bases at J, leaving 9 bases unmatched. The CDR3 is made up of 15 amino acids. The CDR3 sequence is CASSPVGQGAFEQYF. CDR3 DNA sequence: TGCGCCAGCAGCCCGGTAGGACAGGGGGCATTCGAGCAGTACTTC. Drawing the rest from reference TRBV5-1 and TRBJ2-7, the complete variable domain is KAGVTQTPRYLIKTRGQQVTLSCSPISGHRSVSWYQQTPGQGLQFLFEYFSETQRNKGNFPGRFSGRQFSNSRSEMNVSTLELGDSALYLCASSPVGQGAFEQYFGPGTRLTVT.

J is TRBJ2-7 and V is TRBV20-1; D is perhaps TRBD2 (5 bases). CDR3 length equals 15 residues. Trimming left V 4 bases short and J 7 bases short, with 23 bases between. CDR1 is DFQATT and CDR2 is SNEGSKA in the germline V gene (reference sequence). CDR3 region: CSATPPAIGVGEQYF. The CDR3 region has the DNA TGCAGTGCTACCCCCCCGGCGATCGGGGTGGGGGAGCAGTACTTC.

This clonotype was detected a few times. V is TRBV7-8 and J is TRBJ1-4; D is unclear. Between the trimmed V and J ends, which lost 2 bases and 7 bases, there was a span of 5 bases. This CDR3 region has 12 residues. Germline CDR1 and CDR2: SGHVS and FQNEAQ. CDR3 protein: CASSLLGEKLFF. Here the CDR3 DNA reads TGTGCCAGCAGCTTACTGGGTGAAAAACTGTTTTTT.

The CDR3 nucleotides read TGCGCCAGTCCGCTGATTAGTGGCGGGCCGAGGGGAAGAGCGCAGTATTTT. Protein product: CASPLISGGPRGRAQYF. J is TRBJ2-3 and V is TRBV10-1; possibly TRBD1 or TRBD2 for D (5 bases each). V dropped 9 bases and J dropped 10 bases, with 32 bases sitting between them. The CDR3 contains 17 residues. Germline-derived CDR1 and CDR2 are WNHNN and SYGVQD (reference sequence).

This clonotype was seen only a few times. Written as DNA, the CDR3 is TGTGCCTGGGACACTAGCGGCTCCTACAATGAGCAGTTCTTC. Translation: CAWDTSGSYNEQFF. This rearrangement joins TRBV30 to TRBJ2-1; 8 bases line up with TRBD2. Per the germline V gene, CDR1 is GTSNPN and CDR2 is SVGIG (reference sequence). With V trimmed by 5 bases and J by 0 bases, 3 bases remained unmatched. The CDR3 is made up of 14 amino acids.

The chain has TRBV9 and TRBJ2-5, with D maybe TRBD2 (6 bases). Trimming shortened V by 1 base and J by 2 bases, and 12 bases separated the two germline ends. Looked up from germline, CDR1 is SGDLS and CDR2 is YYNGEE. This CDR3 comprises 15 residues. The CDR3 here is CASSVTGGEQETQYF. The CDR3 DNA follows: TGTGCCAGCAGCGTAACAGGAGGGGAACAAGAGACCCAGTACTTC. Using reference TRBV9 and TRBJ2-5 for the parts outside the CDR3, the full variable domain is DSGVTQTPKHLITATGQRVTLRCSPRSGDLSVYWYQQSLDQGLQFLIQYYNGEERAKGNILERFSAQQFPDLHSELNLSSLELGDSALYFCASSVTGGEQETQYFGPGTRLLVL.

The chain uses TRBV27 and TRBJ1-6; D uncertain. V lost 2 bases, J lost 9 bases, and 11 bases lay in between. Germline V lookup: CDR1 MNHEY, CDR2 SMNVEV (reference sequence). CDR3 length: 14 residues. CDR3 loop: CASSLGLGSSPLHF. CDR3 sequence (DNA): TGTGCCAGCAGTTTAGGCCTCGGGAGTTCACCCCTCCACTTT.

The table lists this clonotype with many counts. The chain carries TRBV7-8 and TRBJ2-7; 9 nucleotides agree with TRBD2. Trimming took 5 bases from V and 2 from J; bases not matched to a gene: 10. Germline V CDR1 and CDR2: SGHVS, FQNEAQ. The CDR3 is 16 residues long. CDR3 DNA: TGTGCCAGCAGCCCCCGGGGAGCGGGAGGCACCTACGAGCAGTACTTC. It is translated as CASSPRGAGGTYEQYF.

This chain connects TRBV7-6 to TRBJ2-7; no reliable D call. Germline lookup yields CDR1 SGHVS and CDR2 FNYEAQ. The CDR3 is made up of 15 amino acids. The V and J ends lost 0 bases and 7 bases respectively, with 16 bases between them. The CDR3 coding sequence is TGTGCCAGCAGCTTAGCGCCAAATTTGGTAATAGAGCAGTACTTC. Its translation is CASSLAPNLVIEQYF.

This clonotype has only a few counts. This sequence joins TRBV15 and TRBJ2-7, with D perhaps matching TRBD1 (6 bases). The germline V gene has CDR1 LNHNV and CDR2 YYDKDF (reference sequence). This CDR3 has 14 residues. The V gene lost 2 bases and the J gene lost 0 bases, with 8 bases spanning the gap. The CDR3 spells CATSRRTASYEQYF. As DNA, the CDR3 is TGTGCCACCAGCAGAAGGACAGCCTCCTACGAGCAGTACTTC.

The V gene is TRBV2, the J gene TRBJ1-4, with 8 nucleotides matching TRBD1. The germline V gene has CDR1 SNHLY and CDR2 FYNNEI. The CDR3 runs to 16 residues. Trimming took 6 bases from V and 4 from J; bases not matched to a gene: 10. The CDR3: CASSPGPGQVNEKLFF. The CDR3 region has the DNA TGTGCCAGCAGCCCCGGACCGGGACAGGTTAATGAAAAACTGTTTTTT.

CDR3 protein: CSVRGGTYEQYF. CDR3 coding DNA: TGCAGCGTTCGCGGGGGTACTTACGAGCAGTACTTC. The chain has TRBV29-1 and TRBJ2-7; 7 nucleotides line up with TRBD2. Germline V CDR1 and CDR2: SQVTM, ANQGSEA. This CDR3 is 12 amino acids long. V gave up 5 bases and J gave up 4 bases; unmatched junction bases: 5.

This chain uses TRBV6-2 or TRBV6-3 with TRBJ2-7, with a weak D call TRBD1 (6 bases). With 2 bases removed from V and 0 bases from J, the gap between germline ends came to 8 bases. The CDR3 covers 14 residues. Germline CDR1 reads MNHEY; CDR2 reads SVGEGT. CDR3 nucleotide sequence: TGTGCCAGCAGTTACCTACAGGGCTCCTACGAGCAGTACTTC. Translating gives CASSYLQGSYEQYF.

The genes are TRBV20-1 and TRBJ2-5; the D gene could be TRBD1 or TRBD2 (5 bases each). This CDR3 is built from 13 residues. Germline V lookup: CDR1 DFQATT, CDR2 SNEGSKA (reference sequence). Trimming removed 3 bases at V and 5 bases at J, with 13 bases between. The CDR3: CSASFGDRETQYF. The CDR3, as DNA: TGCAGTGCTAGTTTTGGGGACCGGGAGACCCAGTACTTC.